The 8 T cell receptor beta chains listed next were all sequenced from one sample in a study of cytomegalovirus exposure and HLA in healthy donors. Amplification used 60 Vbeta primers and 13 Jbeta primers. Generated by immunoSEQ multiplex PCR, the TCRdb table keeps only in-frame clones and is missing some. Here the sample spans about 160,000 clones, approximately 80% being singletons. The sequencing sample was made of PBMCs. The receptors come from a woman between 18 and 30 years old in good health and CMV-seronegative.

V gene TRBV7-9 combines with J gene TRBJ1-1; the D is unclear. The CDR3 totals 12 residues. The V gene's germline CDR1 is SEHNR and CDR2 FQNEAQ (reference sequence). The V and J ends lost 6 bases and 3 bases respectively, with 8 bases between them. The DNA of the CDR3 is TGTGCCAGCAGTCGTTCAGACACTGAAGCTTTCTTT. Translating gives CASSRSDTEAFF.

This rearrangement joins TRBV30 to TRBJ2-1; possible D gene TRBD1, 6 bases. V lost 0 bases and J lost 15, with 18 bases in between. The germline V gene encodes CDR1 GTSNPN and CDR2 SVGIG (reference sequence). The CDR3 loop spans 13 amino acids. Here the CDR3 reads CAWSVERGWGLFF. DNA of the CDR3: TGTGCCTGGAGTGTAGAACGCGGGTGGGGGCTGTTCTTC.

This clone appeared a few times. The CDR3 here is CATALGGRTYYGYTF. The CDR3 nucleotides are TGTGCCACCGCCTTGGGGGGACGGACGTACTATGGCTACACCTTC. The V gene is TRBV5-8, the J gene TRBJ1-2, with D maybe TRBD1 (5 bases). The germline CDR1 and CDR2 sequences are SGHTS and YDEGEE. V shed 9 bases and J shed 3 bases, with 21 bases lying between them. The CDR3 runs to 15 residues. The complete variable domain, with remaining parts taken from reference TRBV5-8 and TRBJ1-2, reads EAGVTQSPTHLIKTRGQQATLRCSPISGHTSVYWYQQALGLGLQFLLWYDEGEERNRGNFPPRFSGRQFPNYSSELNVNALELEDSALYLCATALGGRTYYGYTFGSGTRLTVV.

The rearrangement joins TRBV5-1 to TRBJ1-5; D is possibly TRBD1 (5 bases). Germline assignment: CDR1 SGHRS and CDR2 YFSETQ. The CDR3 totals 13 residues. V gave up 4 bases and J gave up 6 bases, with 11 bases separating them. In DNA form, the CDR3 reads TGCGCCAGCAGCACAGGACCTACTCAGCCCCAGCATTTT. This encodes CASSTGPTQPQHF.

The chain recombines TRBV18 with TRBJ2-1; 9 bases line up with TRBD2. The CDR3 is made up of 14 amino acids. With V trimmed by 3 bases and J by 9 bases, 6 bases remained unmatched. Germline V gene sequence: CDR1 KGHSH, CDR2 LQKENI. The CDR3 is CASSPAVAGAEQFF. CDR3 nucleotide sequence: TGTGCCAGCTCACCGGCGGTAGCGGGGGCTGAGCAGTTCTTC. Looking up the rest from reference TRBV18 and TRBJ2-1 gives the full variable domain: NAGVMQNPRHLVRRRGQEARLRCSPMKGHSHVYWYRQLPEEGLKFMVYLQKENIIDESGMPKERFSAEFPKEGPSILRIQQVVRGDSAAYFCASSPAVAGAEQFFGPGTRLTVL.

The chain combines TRBV9 with TRBJ1-6; 7 nucleotides line up with TRBD1. V shed 3 bases and J 2 bases; nucleotides not matched to a gene: 8. This CDR3 region has 17 residues. CDR1 and CDR2 from the germline V gene are SGDLS and YYNGEE. The CDR3 loop is CASSGPTGNAYNSPLHF. The CDR3 region has the DNA TGTGCCAGCAGCGGACCGACAGGGAACGCCTATAATTCACCCCTCCACTTT.

This chain uses TRBV10-1 with TRBJ1-2, with 7 bases aligning to TRBD1. J was trimmed by 4 bases and V by 5 bases; bases with no gene match: 4. Germline loops: CDR1 WNHNN, CDR2 SYGVQD (reference sequence). The CDR3 has 13 amino acids. CDR3 sequence (DNA): TGCGCCAGCAGTCGGGACAGTTCCTATGGCTACACCTTC. It is translated as CASSRDSSYGYTF.

This clone was observed once. Other DNA sequences from this sample encode an identical CDR3 as well. The gene calls are TRBV9 and TRBJ1-2; D is uncertain. Per the germline V gene, CDR1 is SGDLS and CDR2 is YYNGEE. The CDR3 has 12 residues. With 6 bases removed from V and 0 bases from J, the gap between germline ends came to 6 bases. The CDR3 spells CASKEANYGYTF. DNA of the CDR3: TGTGCCAGCAAGGAGGCTAACTATGGCTACACCTTC.